These 6 T cell receptor beta chains originate from one sample sequenced in a study of CD8+CD57+ T cells in acquired aplastic anemia. Template material for TCR beta VDJ and CDR3 profiling consisted of genomic DNA. TCRdb re-analysed the reads in MiXCR, keeping a single row per CDR3 protein. The repertoire consists of around 150,000 distinct CDR3 sequences, with roughly 48% occurring once and the leading ten covering roughly 3.1%. Patients selected for sequencing had displayed CD8+CD57+ cell expansion by flow cytometry. The material sequenced was sorted CD4+, CD8+, or CD8+CD57+ T cells (not recorded which) from PBMCs. The receptor set was obtained from a human donor with aplastic anemia.

The chain is built from TRBV2 and TRBJ2-7; TRBD1 might be the D (5 bases). Germline CDR1 and CDR2: SNHLY and FYNNEI. The length of the CDR3 is 13 residues. V was clipped by 6 bases and J by 2 bases, with 11 bases between them. The CDR3 DNA is TGTGCCAGCAGGAAGGGGCTCCCCTACGAGCAGTACTTC. Residues: CASRKGLPYEQYF.

The rearrangement joins TRBV10-3 to TRBJ2-7; D ambiguous. CDR3 length: 12 amino acids. V was shortened by 6 bases and J by 9 bases, with 15 bases between the two germline ends. Per germline, CDR1 ENHRY and CDR2 SYGVKD. The CDR3 nucleotides are TGTGCCATCAGGGAAGAACGGGTGGCGCAGTACTTC. It yields the protein CAIREERVAQYF.

This rearrangement joins TRBV11-2 to TRBJ2-7, with 9 bases fitting TRBD2. This CDR3 has 16 residues. Germline V gives CDR1 SGHAT, CDR2 FQNNGV. Trimming took 3 bases from V and 0 from J; bases not matched to a gene: 6. CDR3 residues: CASSFMRGGSSYEQYF. DNA of the CDR3: TGTGCCAGCAGCTTCATGCGGGGGGGTAGCTCCTACGAGCAGTACTTC.

The rearrangement uses TRBV29-1 and TRBJ1-2, with D unresolved. V shed 7 bases and J shed 4 bases, with 10 bases lying between them. Germline CDR1 and CDR2: SQVTM and ANQGSEA. This CDR3 spans 11 amino acids. CDR3 sequence reads: CSAWAFYGYTF. CDR3 DNA: TGCAGCGCCTGGGCCTTCTATGGCTACACCTTC. The whole variable domain, remainder taken from reference TRBV29-1 and TRBJ1-2, is SAVISQKPSRDICQRGTSLTIQCQVDSQVTMMFWYRQQPGQSLTLIATANQGSEATYESGFVIDKFPISRPNLTFSTLTVSNMSPEDSSIYLCSAWAFYGYTFGSGTRLTVV.

The genes are TRBV29-1 and TRBJ1-4; no firm D call. Germline V gene sequence: CDR1 SQVTM, CDR2 ANQGSEA. Trimming took off 5 bases at V and 2 bases at J, with 9 bases between the two ends. This CDR3 is built from 13 residues. In DNA, the CDR3 is TGCAGCGTTCGATCTAGCACTAATGAAAAACTGTTTTTT. Translated: CSVRSSTNEKLFF.

The sample holds a few counts of this clonotype. The J gene is TRBJ2-3, the V gene TRBV6-1; 7 bases agree with TRBD2. The germline V gene encodes CDR1 MNHNS and CDR2 SASEGT. CDR3 size: 16 residues. After removal of 5 bases from V and 0 bases from J, the junction contained 8 bases not matched to a gene. The chain's CDR3 is CASSQSLAESTDTQYF. The CDR3 DNA reads TGTGCCAGCAGTCAGAGCCTAGCGGAAAGCACAGATACGCAGTATTTT.